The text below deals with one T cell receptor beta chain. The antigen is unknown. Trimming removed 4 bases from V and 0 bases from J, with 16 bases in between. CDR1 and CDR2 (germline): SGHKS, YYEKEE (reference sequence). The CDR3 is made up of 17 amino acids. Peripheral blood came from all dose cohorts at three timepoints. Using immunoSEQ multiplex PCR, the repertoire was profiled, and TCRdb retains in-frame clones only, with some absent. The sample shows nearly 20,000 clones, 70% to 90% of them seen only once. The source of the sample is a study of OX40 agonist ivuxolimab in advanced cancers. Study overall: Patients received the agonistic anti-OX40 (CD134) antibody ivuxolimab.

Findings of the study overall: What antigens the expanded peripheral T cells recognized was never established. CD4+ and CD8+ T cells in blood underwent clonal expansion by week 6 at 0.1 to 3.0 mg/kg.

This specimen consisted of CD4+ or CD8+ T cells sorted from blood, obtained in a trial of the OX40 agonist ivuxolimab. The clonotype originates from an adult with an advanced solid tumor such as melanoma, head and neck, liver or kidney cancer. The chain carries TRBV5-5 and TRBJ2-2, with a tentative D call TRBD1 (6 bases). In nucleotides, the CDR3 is TGTGCCAGCAGCGGCAAACCGGGACACTCGAACACCGGGGAGCTGTTTTTT. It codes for CASSGKPGHSNTGELFF.